A single sample is the source of the 30 T cell receptor beta chains below, sequenced in a study of cytomegalovirus exposure and HLA in healthy donors listed by TCRdb under 2017. Library preparation was by the immunoSEQ multiplex PCR assay. For the multiplex PCR, a mixture combining 60 forward primers for TCR Vbeta segments and 13 reverse primers for TCR Jbeta segments was used. Here the immuneACCESS table is served through TCRdb, limited to in-frame sequences with V and J called. Missing clones are a known gap in these copies; in checked studies unresolved V genes cover under half, and the rest lacks a known reason. Across this sample there are around 100,000 clones, with more than 65% seen only once. The top ten hold over 3.5% of the sample. Input material: PBMCs. The receptor source for this set is a woman between 50 and 59 years old in good health and CMV-seropositive.

The rearrangement links TRBV6-6 to TRBJ1-1, with D perhaps matching TRBD1 (6 bases). V was pared by 6 bases and J by 4 bases, with 12 bases between. This CDR3 contains 13 residues. Germline V lookup: CDR1 MNHNY, CDR2 SVGAGI (reference sequence). The CDR3 sequence: CASRTTGPTEAFF. For the CDR3, the DNA is TGTGCCAGCAGGACCACAGGGCCCACTGAAGCTTTCTTT.

Worth noting for this clone: In the same sample, other DNA sequences code for this CDR3. This chain links TRBV6-5 with TRBJ1-6, with D unclear. Germline V gene lookup returns CDR1 MNHEY and CDR2 SVGAGI. The CDR3 runs to 15 residues. V shed 2 bases and J shed 4 bases, with 9 bases lying between them. The CDR3 sequence: CASSYAGEYNSPLHF. In DNA form, the CDR3 reads TGTGCCAGCAGTTACGCCGGGGAATATAATTCACCCCTCCACTTT.

The chain employs TRBV20-1 and TRBJ1-2; the D is unclear. The CDR3 sequence is 10 residues long. Germline V gives CDR1 DFQATT, CDR2 SNEGSKA (reference sequence). V was clipped by 5 bases and J by 6 bases, with 7 bases between them. CDR3 loop: CSASFNGYTF. CDR3 in DNA: TGCAGTGCTTCCTTTAATGGCTACACCTTC.

The J gene is TRBJ2-1, the V gene TRBV6-1; tentative D call: TRBD2 (7 bases). This CDR3 has 14 residues. Germline V gene sequence: CDR1 MNHNS, CDR2 SASEGT. The V end was cut by 3 bases, the J end by 9 bases, with 15 bases between. The DNA for the CDR3 is TGTGCCAGCAGTGAGCGGGGGCCTCTCCGTGAGCAGTTCTTC. Its protein product is CASSERGPLREQFF.

V is TRBV19 and J is TRBJ2-6; D is perhaps TRBD1 (5 bases). The CDR3 consists of 16 residues. CDR1 is LNHDA, CDR2 SQIVND, per germline (reference sequence). Trimming removed 7 bases at V and 4 bases at J, with 17 bases between. The CDR3 coding sequence is TGTGCCAGTACCCACCGACCAGGGAACGGGGCCAACGTCCTGACTTTC. This codes for CASTHRPGNGANVLTF.

This chain uses TRBV15 with TRBJ2-5; possible D gene TRBD2, 6 bases. Looked up from germline, CDR1 is LNHNV and CDR2 is YYDKDF (reference sequence). This CDR3 has 15 amino acids. The ends were cut back, 3 bases at V and 9 bases at J, with 20 bases in the middle. The DNA for the CDR3 is TGTGCCACCAGCAGGGAAACCGGGCCAACGGGGGCCCAGTACTTC. It specifies CATSRETGPTGAQYF. The whole variable domain, remainder taken from reference TRBV15 and TRBJ2-5, is DAMVIQNPRYQVTQFGKPVTLSCSQTLNHNVMYWYQQKSSQAPKLLFHYYDKDFNNEADTPDNFQSRRPNTSFCFLDIRSPGLGDTAMYLCATSRETGPTGAQYFGPGTRLLVL.

V gene TRBV4-1 combines with J gene TRBJ1-5; TRBD1 aligns across 9 bases. In germline, CDR1 is MGHRA, CDR2 YSYEKL. The CDR3 runs 14 residues. With 6 bases clipped from V and 5 bases from J, the junction kept 5 bases outside the gene matches. CDR3 region: CASRPTGGDQPQHF. CDR3 nucleotides: TGCGCCAGCAGGCCGACAGGGGGGGATCAGCCCCAGCATTTT.

The rearrangement links TRBV6-5 to TRBJ1-3; D is ambiguous. In germline, CDR1 is MNHEY, CDR2 SVGAGI. The ends were cut back, 8 bases at V and 0 bases at J, with 14 bases in the middle. The CDR3 sequence is 15 residues long. CDR3 in amino acids: CASARGMSSGNTIYF. CDR3 nucleotide sequence: TGTGCCAGCGCTAGAGGAATGAGCTCTGGAAACACCATATATTTT.

V is TRBV5-4 and J is TRBJ1-2; D may be TRBD1 (6 bases). Germline loops: CDR1 SGHNT, CDR2 YYREEE (reference sequence). Between the trimmed V and J ends, which lost 4 bases and 4 bases, there was a span of 17 bases. This CDR3 has 15 amino acids. The CDR3 loop is CASSQDSSRGYGYTF. The CDR3 DNA reads TGTGCCAGCAGCCAGGACAGTTCTCGTGGCTATGGCTACACCTTC. Using reference TRBV5-4 and TRBJ1-2 for the parts outside the CDR3, the full variable domain is ETGVTQSPTHLIKTRGQQVTLRCSSQSGHNTVSWYQQALGQGPQFIFQYYREEENGRGNFPPRFSGLQFPNYSSELNVNALELDDSALYLCASSQDSSRGYGYTFGSGTRLTVV.

The CDR3 region is CASGSGGGYEQYF. CDR3 sequence (DNA): TGCGCCAGCGGCTCAGGGGGCGGCTACGAGCAGTACTTC. This chain connects TRBV5-1 to TRBJ2-7, with 8 positions matching TRBD1. V lost 7 bases, J lost 3 bases, and 6 bases stayed unmatched. This CDR3 is built from 13 residues. CDR1 SGHRS and CDR2 YFSETQ come from the germline V gene.

Concerning this clone itself: Since no conserved phenylalanine or tryptophan closes the CDR3, a read error is the likely cause. The rearrangement joins TRBV7-2 to TRBJ1-2, with TRBD1 matching over 11 bases. The V gene's germline CDR1 is SGHTA and CDR2 FQGNSA. V was pared by 5 bases and J by 2 bases, with 4 bases of the junction left unmatched. The CDR3 sequence is 15 residues long. The DNA of the CDR3 is TGTGCCAGCAGCCTCCGGACAGGGGGCAACTATGGCTACACCCTC. Protein product: CASSLRTGGNYGYTL.

Details on this clone: One end of the junction does not line up with germline, which may come from a read error. The chain couples TRBV2 to TRBJ2-5; the match to TRBD2 covers 7 bases. CDR3 length: 13 amino acids. CDR1 SNHLY and CDR2 FYNNEI come from the germline V gene. The CDR3 region has the DNA TGTGCCAGCAAAGTAGGCGGGAGAGAGACCCGGTACTTC. The encoded protein is CASKVGGRETRYF. Full variable domain (missing parts from reference TRBV2 and TRBJ2-5): EPEVTQTPSHQVTQMGQEVILRCVPISNHLYFYWYRQILGQKVEFLVSFYNNEISEKSEIFDDQFSVERPDGSNFTLKIRSTKLEDSAMYFCASKVGGRETRYFGPGTRLLVL.

This clone showed up just once. The chain employs TRBV4-2 and TRBJ2-1; D is unresolved. CDR1 and CDR2 from the germline V gene are LGHNA and YNFKEQ. This CDR3 region has 18 residues. Trimming removed 0 bases from V and 4 bases from J, with 19 bases in between. The CDR3 loop reads CASSQETLGPTAYNEQFF. The CDR3 region has the DNA TGTGCCAGCAGCCAAGAAACGCTTGGCCCAACCGCTTACAATGAGCAGTTCTTC.

The chain uses TRBV6-5 and TRBJ1-2; TRBD1 is a possible D gene (5 bases). The CDR3 spans 13 residues. Looked up from germline, CDR1 is MNHEY and CDR2 is SVGAGI. V dropped 7 bases and J dropped 8 bases, with 17 bases sitting between them. CDR3 region: CASTPDRRAGYTF. CDR3 coding DNA: TGTGCCAGCACTCCCGACCGCAGGGCCGGCTACACCTTC.

This clone was seen just once. The chain employs TRBV13 and TRBJ2-7, with 10 positions matching TRBD1. The V gene end was trimmed by 5 bases and the J gene end by 4 bases; junction bases not matched to a gene: 8. Germline V gene sequence: CDR1 PRHDT, CDR2 FYEKMQ (reference sequence). This CDR3 is 15 amino acids long. The CDR3 coding sequence is TGTGCCAGCAGCCCCTCGGGACAGGGGCATTACGAGCAGTACTTC. Its translation is CASSPSGQGHYEQYF.

The chain carries TRBV27 and TRBJ1-2; 9 bases line up with TRBD1. J gave up 3 bases and V 6 bases, and 5 bases lay outside the gene matches. This CDR3 region has 14 residues. Per the germline V gene, CDR1 is MNHEY and CDR2 is SMNVEV (reference sequence). DNA of the CDR3: TGTGCCAGCAGCACAGGGGGCGCTTACTATGGCTACACCTTC. This gives the protein CASSTGGAYYGYTF.

The gene calls are TRBV6-5 and TRBJ2-3; TRBD2 aligns across 8 bases. Germline trimming cut 2 bases from V and 2 bases from J; bases unmatched to any gene: 6. Germline V gene lookup returns CDR1 MNHEY and CDR2 SVGAGI. This CDR3 comprises 16 residues. The CDR3 DNA sequence: TGTGCCAGCAGTTACCGGGGGGGGCCCCTCACAGATACGCAGTATTTT. It is translated as CASSYRGGPLTDTQYF.

This clone was recorded a few times. V usage is TRBV27 and J usage is TRBJ2-3, with 10 bases identical to TRBD2. This CDR3 has 16 residues. V was clipped by 2 bases and J by 0 bases; unmatched bases: 2. Germline V lookup: CDR1 MNHEY, CDR2 SMNVEV (reference sequence). The CDR3 reads CASSLGLAASTDTQYF. CDR3 nucleotide sequence: TGTGCCAGCAGTTTAGGACTAGCGGCTAGCACAGATACGCAGTATTTT.

The chain has TRBV6-4 and TRBJ2-7, with 13 bases that match TRBD2. V lost 7 bases to trimming and J lost 4 bases; unmatched junction nucleotides: 4. Per germline, CDR1 MRHNA and CDR2 SNTAGT. The length of the CDR3 is 14 residues. DNA for the CDR3: TGTGCCAGCATCGGACTAGCGGGAGCTTACGAGCAGTACTTC. Amino acid sequence: CASIGLAGAYEQYF.

The V and J genes are TRBV10-3 and TRBJ2-6; 10 nucleotides agree with TRBD2. Trimming at V came to 6 bases and at J to 0 bases, leaving 8 bases not matched to a gene. The CDR3 totals 18 residues. Looked up from germline, CDR1 is ENHRY and CDR2 is SYGVKD. For the CDR3, the DNA is TGTGCCATCAGGGTAGCGGGGGGCCCTTCCTCTGGGGCCAACGTCCTGACTTTC. Protein sequence: CAIRVAGGPSSGANVLTF.

The chain has TRBV4-1 and TRBJ2-5; D unresolved. With 0 bases removed from V and 4 bases from J, the gap between germline ends came to 6 bases. The CDR3 totals 13 residues. Germline lookup yields CDR1 MGHRA and CDR2 YSYEKL. The CDR3 spells CASSQDRLETQYF. CDR3 sequence (DNA): TGCGCCAGCAGCCAAGACCGTTTAGAGACCCAGTACTTC.

With respect to this clone: The junction departs from germline at one end; a sequencing error may be responsible. The chain carries TRBV7-7 and TRBJ2-3; D possibly corresponds to TRBD2 (6 bases). CDR1 and CDR2 from the germline V gene are SSHAT and FNYEAQ (reference sequence). This CDR3 has 14 amino acids. In DNA, the CDR3 is TGTGCTAGCAGTACGGGACTTTTTACAGATACGCAGTATTTT. Encoded protein: CASSTGLFTDTQYF. The full variable domain, with the rest looked up from reference TRBV7-7 and TRBJ2-3, is GAGVSQSPRYKVTKRGQDVTLRCDPISSHATLYWYQQALGQGPEFLTYFNYEAQPDKSGLPSDRFSAERPEGSISTLTIQRTEQRDSAMYRCASSTGLFTDTQYFGPGTRLTVL.

The rearrangement uses TRBV2 and TRBJ2-3; 10 bases line up with TRBD1. V shed 5 bases and J 3 bases; nucleotides not matched to a gene: 8. CDR3 length equals 16 residues. Germline V gene data show CDR1 as SNHLY and CDR2 as FYNNEI. The CDR3 DNA sequence: TGTGCCAGCAGTACACGGGGACAGGGGACTACAGATACGCAGTATTTT. Residues: CASSTRGQGTTDTQYF.

This chain connects TRBV9 to TRBJ1-1; TRBD1 might be the D (5 bases). The germline gives CDR1 SGDLS, CDR2 YYNGEE. The V end was cut by 3 bases, the J end by 1 base, with 13 bases between. The CDR3 has 15 residues. The CDR3 DNA follows: TGTGCCAGCAGCGGGTCAGGGCCCAAGAACACTGAAGCTTTCTTT. Translated: CASSGSGPKNTEAFF.

The chain is built from TRBV30 and TRBJ2-4, with a possible D match to TRBD2 (5 bases). Deletions cut 5 bases from V and 7 bases from J, with 9 bases between. The CDR3 extends over 11 amino acids. Germline CDR1 is GTSNPN and CDR2 is SVGIG (reference sequence). Written as DNA, the CDR3 is TGTGCCTGGGAGGGTAACAACATTCAGTACTTC. This encodes CAWEGNNIQYF.

The CDR3: CASSLGGDNSPLHF. CDR3 nucleotides: TGTGCCAGCAGCTTAGGGGGGGATAATTCACCCCTCCACTTT. The chain links TRBV7-3 to TRBJ1-6, with TRBD1 as a possible D gene (5 bases). Germline V gene data show CDR1 as SGHTA and CDR2 as FQGTGA. CDR3 size: 14 residues. With 2 bases removed from V and 5 bases from J, the gap between germline ends came to 7 bases.

V gene TRBV7-9 combines with J gene TRBJ2-7, with TRBD2 as a possible D gene (6 bases). CDR1 is SEHNR and CDR2 is FQNEAQ in the germline V gene (reference sequence). The V end lost 4 bases, the J end lost 3 bases, and 19 bases lay between the germline ends. CDR3 length equals 16 residues. The CDR3 sequence is CASSSAEGGLLYEQYF. The CDR3 DNA sequence: TGTGCCAGCAGCTCCGCGGAGGGAGGACTACTCTACGAGCAGTACTTC.

This sequence joins TRBV28 and TRBJ2-7, with D maybe TRBD1 (6 bases). The V gene lost 5 bases and the J gene lost 7 bases, with 21 bases spanning the gap. CDR3 length: 15 amino acids. Germline assignment: CDR1 MDHEN and CDR2 SYDVKM. CDR3 bases: TGTGCCAGCAGTCCCACGGGCGGGCCCAGGGGAGAGCAGTACTTC. Protein: CASSPTGGPRGEQYF.

V usage is TRBV5-5 and J usage is TRBJ1-6, with 8 bases that match TRBD1. The ends lost 0 bases at V and 10 bases at J; junction bases unmatched: 6. The CDR3 length is 15 residues. Germline V gene sequence: CDR1 SGHKS, CDR2 YYEKEE (reference sequence). CDR3 sequence (DNA): TGTGCCAGCAGCTTGGGGACAGGGTTCGGGTCACCCCTCCACTTT. It specifies CASSLGTGFGSPLHF.

This rearrangement joins TRBV11-2 to TRBJ2-7; tentatively, D is TRBD1 (6 bases). Trimming took off 4 bases at V and 3 bases at J, with 13 bases between the two ends. The CDR3 totals 14 residues. CDR1 and CDR2 from the germline V gene are SGHAT and FQNNGV. The CDR3 DNA is TGTGCCAGCAGCTCAGTAAGAGGGGGCTACGAGCAGTACTTC. Translation: CASSSVRGGYEQYF.